This TCR beta chain appears in the sequencing data of a study of CD8+CD57+ T cells in acquired aplastic anemia. Study information: DNA per sorted CD4+ or CD8+ sample ranged roughly 0.17 to 27.4 ug, averaging about 2.9 ug.

Germline V gene data show CDR1 as MNHNS and CDR2 as SASEGT. The CDR3 runs 15 residues. Unmatched junction bases numbered 9, after V lost 8 bases and J lost 5 bases. Genomic DNA, serving as template, underwent TCR beta VDJ and CDR3 profiling. MiXCR, run by TCRdb on the reads, gives a single entry per CDR3 protein. Seen here are some 180,000 distinct CDR3 sequences, around half observed once, and the top ten hold 2.5% to 3.5%. This clonotype was seen many times. Its antigen remains unknown. Broader study findings: CD8+ Simpson's diversity in patients was not significantly different from that in controls.

The sequence was obtained from a human donor in good health. The sequenced sample consisted of sorted CD4+, CD8+, or CD8+CD57+ T cells (not recorded which) from PBMCs. The chain employs TRBV6-1 and TRBJ2-5; TRBD1 aligns across 12 bases. DNA for the CDR3: TGTGCCAGCTCCCCCCGGGACAGGGGGCAGGAGACCCAGTACTTC. This gives the protein CASSPRDRGQETQYF.